This T cell receptor (beta chain) was sequenced in a study of regulatory T cells in long-lasting Graves disease. Noted time point: newly diagnosed GD, antithyroid drugs for less than 3 months. PBMCs were the source of the RNA used for TCR sequencing. In building TCR beta libraries, iRepertoire HTBI primers were used together with Arm-PCR of CDR3 regions. TCRdb re-derived calls from the multiplex PCR reads in MiXCR, one entry per CDR3 protein. The repertoire consists of about 530,000 distinct CDR3 sequences, with about 16% occurring once and the leading ten covering 20% to 25%. The V and J ends lost 1 base and 4 bases respectively, with 17 bases between them. CDR3 length equals 16 residues. Germline V gene lookup returns CDR1 SGHRS and CDR2 YFSETQ. This sample was also put to use in a study of T cells in Graves' hyperthyroidism and ophthalmopathy. Turning to that study: The model identified upcoming ophthalmopathy a median around 6 months ahead of onset.

The V and J genes are TRBV5-1 and TRBJ1-2; D is uncertain. The sample was peripheral blood mononuclear cells (PBMCs), taken at new diagnosis, from a patient treated with antithyroid drugs. This receptor was identified in a middle-aged woman with Graves disease. The CDR3 coding sequence is TGCGCCAGCAGCTTGCCCGGGAATAATTTATCCTATGGCTACACCTTC. Protein sequence: CASSLPGNNLSYGYTF.